The 6 T cell receptor beta chains below were found in one sample sequenced in a study of T cell repertoires in aging, cancer and after chemotherapy. The template was genomic DNA from peripheral blood, not RNA. TRB rearrangements spanning V, D and J were amplified using mixed TRB-A/B primers. TCRdb used MiXCR to reprocess the multiplex PCR reads, holding one entry per CDR3 protein. The data show 1,500 to 1,700 distinct CDR3 sequences, approximately 54% seen once. The sequenced sample was blood. Receptor source: a human donor with a blood cancer.

The chain uses TRBV12-3 or TRBV12-4 and TRBJ2-5; 16 positions agree with TRBD2. Trimming at V came to 8 bases and at J to 7 bases, leaving 10 bases not matched to a gene. The length of the CDR3 is 16 residues. This CDR3 is CASGTGTSGGAGTQYF. CDR3 nucleotide sequence: TGTGCCAGCGGTACCGGGACTAGCGGGGGGGCCGGGACCCAGTACTTC.

This sequence joins TRBV20-1 and TRBJ1-1; possible D gene TRBD1, 6 bases. The CDR3 spans 14 residues. V lost 5 bases and J 1 base, leaving 14 bases between the germline ends. From germline, CDR1 is DFQATT and CDR2 SNEGSKA (reference sequence). CDR3 sequence reads: CSAATGRGNTEAFF. The CDR3 DNA sequence: TGCAGTGCTGCTACAGGGCGGGGGAACACTGAAGCTTTCTTT.

The gene calls are TRBV27 and TRBJ2-3, with 10 bases aligning to TRBD2. V dropped 6 bases and J dropped 6; count of bases not matched to a gene: 9. The CDR3 is made up of 15 amino acids. Germline CDR1 and CDR2: MNHEY and SMNVEV (reference sequence). Here the CDR3 DNA reads TGTGCCAGCAGCACCAAAGCGGGGGGGCACGATACGCAGTATTTT. It translates to CASSTKAGGHDTQYF.

This clonotype is medium-sized. This sequence joins TRBV20-1 and TRBJ1-3, with a weak D call TRBD1 (5 bases). The CDR3 has 13 residues. V was shortened by 0 bases and J by 8 bases, with 11 bases between the two germline ends. Germline-derived CDR1 and CDR2 are DFQATT and SNEGSKA (reference sequence). CDR3 in DNA: TGCAGTGCTAGAGATGTGGGGCCGGACACCATATATTTT. The encoded protein is CSARDVGPDTIYF.

A few counts support this clonotype. V gene TRBV30 combines with J gene TRBJ1-5; D remains ambiguous. V dropped 1 base and J dropped 4 bases, with 5 bases sitting between them. The V gene's germline CDR1 is GTSNPN and CDR2 SVGIG (reference sequence). This CDR3 has 12 residues. The CDR3 bases are TGTGCCTGGAGTGATACGAATCAGCCCCAGCATTTT. Protein sequence: CAWSDTNQPQHF.

This rearrangement joins TRBV29-1 to TRBJ2-3; 11 bases align to TRBD2. V was pared by 5 bases and J by 1 base, with 11 bases of the junction left unmatched. CDR3 length equals 17 residues. Germline V CDR1 and CDR2: SQVTM, ANQGSEA. CDR3 nucleotide sequence: TGCAGCGTTTGGGGATTGACTAGCGGGGTCGGCACAGATACGCAGTATTTT. Amino acid sequence: CSVWGLTSGVGTDTQYF.